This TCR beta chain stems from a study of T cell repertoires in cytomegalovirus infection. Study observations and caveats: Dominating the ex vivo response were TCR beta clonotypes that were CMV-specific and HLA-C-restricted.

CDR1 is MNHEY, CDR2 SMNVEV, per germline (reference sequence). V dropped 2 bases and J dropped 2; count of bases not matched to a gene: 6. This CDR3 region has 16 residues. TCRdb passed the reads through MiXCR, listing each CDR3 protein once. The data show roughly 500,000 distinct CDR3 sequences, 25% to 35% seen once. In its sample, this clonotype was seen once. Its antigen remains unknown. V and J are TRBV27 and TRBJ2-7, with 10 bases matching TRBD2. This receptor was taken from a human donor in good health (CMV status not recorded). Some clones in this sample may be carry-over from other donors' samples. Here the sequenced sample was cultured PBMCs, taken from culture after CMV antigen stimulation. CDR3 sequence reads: CASSLDPLAGAYEQYF. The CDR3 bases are TGTGCCAGCAGTTTAGATCCCCTAGCGGGAGCCTACGAGCAGTACTTC.